The 2 T cell receptor beta chains presented below share a single source sample, sequenced in a study of beta chain features in type 1 diabetes. Sequencing targeted expressed TCRB transcripts, as all isolated RNA had been reverse transcribed. TCRdb's copy holds only in-frame clones and misses some; the assay was immunoSEQ multiplex PCR. The table has more than 300,000 clones, around 9% seen once. For these TCRs, the target antigens are not known. Findings and limits, study-wide: When Type 1 diabetes patients were examined, their TCRB CDR3s proved moderately but significantly shorter in all four CD4+ subsets.

Sequences were obtained from central memory CD4+ T cells from blood. The receptors come from a man aged 25-40 years with type 1 diabetes.

This clone has only a few counts. The rearrangement links TRBV29-1 to TRBJ1-2, with unresolved D. V dropped 8 bases and J dropped 9 bases, with 7 bases sitting between them. The germline V gene has CDR1 SQVTM and CDR2 ANQGSEA. This CDR3 comprises 8 residues. The CDR3 here is CSFRSYTF. The CDR3 DNA reads TGCAGCTTCCGTAGCTACACCTTC.

This clone came up a few times. The rearrangement links TRBV29-1 to TRBJ2-7; D unclear. Trimming cost V 4 bases and J 2 bases, with 15 bases left between them. Germline CDR1 reads SQVTM; CDR2 reads ANQGSEA. The CDR3 is 14 amino acids. The CDR3 loop is CSVVSGSWPYEQYF. CDR3 in DNA: TGCAGCGTTGTTTCGGGTAGCTGGCCCTACGAGCAGTACTTC.